This T cell receptor beta chain was profiled in a study of cytomegalovirus exposure and HLA in healthy donors. A remark on this clone: The antigen is not known.

After removal of 6 bases from V and 8 bases from J, the junction contained 5 bases not matched to a gene. The CDR3 sequence is 13 residues long. Germline V CDR1 and CDR2: SEHNR, FQNEAQ (reference sequence). PCR amplification relied on 60 Vbeta primers (plus 13 Jbeta primers). Libraries were prepared by immunoSEQ multiplex PCR; TCRdb keeps only in-frame clonotypes and omits some of them. Among 100,000 to 150,000 clones listed, about three quarters were seen once. Study conclusions and caveats: In a later analysis, 15,000 to 20,000 TCR beta sequences were associated with HLA alleles at 0.05 false discovery rate.

This rearrangement joins TRBV7-9 to TRBJ1-2; TRBD1 agrees at 11 bases. Source material: PBMCs. This receptor was obtained from a young woman in good health and CMV-seronegative. This CDR3 is CASSPDRGQGYTF. In DNA, the CDR3 is TGTGCCAGCAGTCCGGACAGGGGGCAGGGCTACACCTTC.